The sample holds many counts of the clone carrying this T cell receptor beta chain. The data stem from a study of early T cells in non-severe SARS-CoV-2 infection. Each CDR3 protein is one row after TCRdb ran MiXCR on the 5' RACE reads. Of about 81,000 distinct CDR3 sequences in the sample, roughly 5.7% were seen once. The germline V and J ends were trimmed by 1 base and 5 bases, with 5 bases remaining between them. The germline gives CDR1 SGHAT, CDR2 FQNNGV. This CDR3 is built from 12 residues. The receptor was isolated from an adult who was a healthcare worker with PCR-confirmed SARS-CoV-2 infection or an uninfected control (not recorded which). The V and J genes are TRBV11-2 and TRBJ2-5; D gene uncertain. Sequenced: whole blood. Here the CDR3 DNA reads TGTGCCAGCAGCTTAGTAGCTGAGACCCAGTACTTC. Protein: CASSLVAETQYF.